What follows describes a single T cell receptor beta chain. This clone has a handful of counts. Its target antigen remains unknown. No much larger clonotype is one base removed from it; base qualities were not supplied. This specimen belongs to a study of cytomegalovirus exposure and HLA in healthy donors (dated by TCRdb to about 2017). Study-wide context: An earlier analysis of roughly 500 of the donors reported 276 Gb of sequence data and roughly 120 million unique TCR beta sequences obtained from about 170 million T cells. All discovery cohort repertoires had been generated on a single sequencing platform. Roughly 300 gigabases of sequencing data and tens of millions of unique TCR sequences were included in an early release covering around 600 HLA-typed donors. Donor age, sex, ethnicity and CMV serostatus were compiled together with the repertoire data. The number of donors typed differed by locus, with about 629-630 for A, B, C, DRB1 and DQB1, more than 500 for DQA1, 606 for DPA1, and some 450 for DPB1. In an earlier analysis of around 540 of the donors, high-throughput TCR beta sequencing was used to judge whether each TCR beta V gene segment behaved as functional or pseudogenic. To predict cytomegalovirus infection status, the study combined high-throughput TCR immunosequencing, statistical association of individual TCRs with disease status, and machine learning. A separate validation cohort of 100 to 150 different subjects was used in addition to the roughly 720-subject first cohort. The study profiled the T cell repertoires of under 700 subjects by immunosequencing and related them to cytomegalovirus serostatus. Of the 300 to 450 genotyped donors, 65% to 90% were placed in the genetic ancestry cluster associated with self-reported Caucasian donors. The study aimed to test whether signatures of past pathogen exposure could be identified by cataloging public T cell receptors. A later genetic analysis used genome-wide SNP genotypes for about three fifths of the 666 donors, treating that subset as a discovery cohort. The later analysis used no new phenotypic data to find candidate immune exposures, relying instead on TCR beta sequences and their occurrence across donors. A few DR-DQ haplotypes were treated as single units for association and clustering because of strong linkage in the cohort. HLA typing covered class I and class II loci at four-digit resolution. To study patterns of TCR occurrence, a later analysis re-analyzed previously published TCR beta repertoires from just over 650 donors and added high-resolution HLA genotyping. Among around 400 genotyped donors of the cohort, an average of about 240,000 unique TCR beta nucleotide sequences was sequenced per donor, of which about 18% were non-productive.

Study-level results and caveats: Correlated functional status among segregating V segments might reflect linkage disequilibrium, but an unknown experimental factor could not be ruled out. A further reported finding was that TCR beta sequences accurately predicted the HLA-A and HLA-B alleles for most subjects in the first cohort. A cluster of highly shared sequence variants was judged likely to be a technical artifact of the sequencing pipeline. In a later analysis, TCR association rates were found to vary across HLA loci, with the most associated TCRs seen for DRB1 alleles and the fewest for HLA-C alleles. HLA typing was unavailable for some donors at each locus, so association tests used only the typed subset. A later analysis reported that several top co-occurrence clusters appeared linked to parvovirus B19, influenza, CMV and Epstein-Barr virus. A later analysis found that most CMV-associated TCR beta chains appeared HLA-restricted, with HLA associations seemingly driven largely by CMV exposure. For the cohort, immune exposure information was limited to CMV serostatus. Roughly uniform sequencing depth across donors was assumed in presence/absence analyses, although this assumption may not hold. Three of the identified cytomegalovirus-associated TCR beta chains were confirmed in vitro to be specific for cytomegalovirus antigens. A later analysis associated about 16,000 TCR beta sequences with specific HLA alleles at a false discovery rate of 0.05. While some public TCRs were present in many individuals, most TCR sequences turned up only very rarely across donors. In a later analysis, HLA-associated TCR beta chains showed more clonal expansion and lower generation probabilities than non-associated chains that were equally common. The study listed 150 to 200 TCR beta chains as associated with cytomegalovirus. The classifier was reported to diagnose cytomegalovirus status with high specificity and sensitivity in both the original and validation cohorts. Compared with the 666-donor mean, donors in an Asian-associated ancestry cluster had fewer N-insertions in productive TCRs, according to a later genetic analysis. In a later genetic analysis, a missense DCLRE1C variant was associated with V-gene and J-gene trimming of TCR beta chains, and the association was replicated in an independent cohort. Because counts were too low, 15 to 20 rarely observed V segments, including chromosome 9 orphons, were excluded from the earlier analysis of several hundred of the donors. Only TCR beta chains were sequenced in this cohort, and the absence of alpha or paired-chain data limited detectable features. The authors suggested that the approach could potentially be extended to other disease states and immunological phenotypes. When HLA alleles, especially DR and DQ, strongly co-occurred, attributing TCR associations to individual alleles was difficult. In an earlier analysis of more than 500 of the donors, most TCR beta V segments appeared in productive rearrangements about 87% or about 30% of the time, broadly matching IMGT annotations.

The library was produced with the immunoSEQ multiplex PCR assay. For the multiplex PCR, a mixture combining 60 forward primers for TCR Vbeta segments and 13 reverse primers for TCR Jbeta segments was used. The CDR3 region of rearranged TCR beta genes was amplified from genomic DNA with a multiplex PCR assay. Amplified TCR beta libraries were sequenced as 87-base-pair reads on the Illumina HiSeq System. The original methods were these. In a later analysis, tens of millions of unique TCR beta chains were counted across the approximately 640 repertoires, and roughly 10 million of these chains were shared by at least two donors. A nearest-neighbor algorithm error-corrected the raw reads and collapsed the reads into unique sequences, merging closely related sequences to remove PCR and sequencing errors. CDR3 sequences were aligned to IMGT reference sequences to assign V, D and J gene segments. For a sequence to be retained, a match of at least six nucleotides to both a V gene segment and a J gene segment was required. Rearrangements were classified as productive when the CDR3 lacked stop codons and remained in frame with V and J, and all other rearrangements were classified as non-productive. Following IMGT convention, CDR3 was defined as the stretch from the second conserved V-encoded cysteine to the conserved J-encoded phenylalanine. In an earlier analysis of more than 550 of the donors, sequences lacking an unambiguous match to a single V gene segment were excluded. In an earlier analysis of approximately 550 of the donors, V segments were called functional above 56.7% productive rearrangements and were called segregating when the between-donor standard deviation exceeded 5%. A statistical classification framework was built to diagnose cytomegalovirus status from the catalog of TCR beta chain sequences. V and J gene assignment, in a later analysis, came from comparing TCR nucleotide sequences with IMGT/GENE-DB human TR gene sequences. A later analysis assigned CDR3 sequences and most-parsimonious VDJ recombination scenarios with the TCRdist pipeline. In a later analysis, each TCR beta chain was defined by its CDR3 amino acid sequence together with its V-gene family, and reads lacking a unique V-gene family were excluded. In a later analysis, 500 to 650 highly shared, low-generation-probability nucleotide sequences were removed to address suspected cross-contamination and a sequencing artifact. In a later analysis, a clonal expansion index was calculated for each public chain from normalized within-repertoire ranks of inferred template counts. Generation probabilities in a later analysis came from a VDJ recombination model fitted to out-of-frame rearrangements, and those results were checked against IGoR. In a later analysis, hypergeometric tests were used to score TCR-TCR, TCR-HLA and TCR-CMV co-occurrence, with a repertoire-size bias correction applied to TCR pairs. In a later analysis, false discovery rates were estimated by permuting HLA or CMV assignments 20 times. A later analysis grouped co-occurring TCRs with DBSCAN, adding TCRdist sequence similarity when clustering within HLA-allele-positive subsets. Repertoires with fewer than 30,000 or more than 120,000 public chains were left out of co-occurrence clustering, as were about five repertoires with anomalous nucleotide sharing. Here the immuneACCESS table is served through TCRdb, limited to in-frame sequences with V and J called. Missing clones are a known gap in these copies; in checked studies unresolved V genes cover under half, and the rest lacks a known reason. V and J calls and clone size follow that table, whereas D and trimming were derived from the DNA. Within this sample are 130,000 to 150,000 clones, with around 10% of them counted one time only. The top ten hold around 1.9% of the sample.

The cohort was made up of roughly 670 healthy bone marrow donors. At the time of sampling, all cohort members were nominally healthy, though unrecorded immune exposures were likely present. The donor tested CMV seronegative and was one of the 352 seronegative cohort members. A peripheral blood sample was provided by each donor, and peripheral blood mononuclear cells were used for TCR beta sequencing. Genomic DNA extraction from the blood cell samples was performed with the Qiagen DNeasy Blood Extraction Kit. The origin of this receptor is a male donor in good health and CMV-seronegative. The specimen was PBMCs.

The DNA is as follows: TGTGCCAGCAGGAGGGAGAGGGGGAACTATGGCTACACCTTC. This yields the protein CASRRERGNYGYTF. The rearranged segments are TRBV6-1 and TRBJ1-2; the D gene is possibly TRBD1, with 6 bases matching. V is pared back by 6 bases and J by 2 bases, with 13 bases lying between the germline termini. Reading the germline V gene gives CDR1 MNHNS and CDR2 SASEGT. The CDR3 goes from the cysteine to the phenylalanine over 14 residues. Only the CDR3 portion is preserved as DNA: 42 bases, with reading frame beginning at the first base.